Reported below is one T cell receptor beta chain. What it binds is not known. This sample stems from a study of human T cells and chemical hapten exposure. The overall study: The study traced per-sample TCR yield variation mainly to small differences in pooled library volumes.

The library attached unique molecular identifiers to individual cDNA molecules. TCRdb re-derived calls from the RACE reads in MiXCR, one entry per CDR3 protein. This sample carries tens of thousands of distinct CDR3 sequences, about 11% of them seen once, and the ten largest clones take 4%. The CDR3 consists of 14 residues. CDR1 SQVTM and CDR2 ANQGSEA come from the germline V gene. V was trimmed by 4 bases and J by 7 bases, leaving 20 bases between them. Time point indicated: pre-sensitization, week 0. Regarding treatment: therapeutic diphenylcyclopropenone sensitization with weekly scalp DPC. Study-wide results and caveats: TCRs at high frequency, those above 1 in 1000, did not change with DPC sensitization.

The starting material was whole blood, obtained in connection with sensitization to the hapten diphenylcyclopropenone (DPC). The clonotype comes from a woman aged 35 to 49 with alopecia areata. Some clones in this sample may be carry-over from other donors' samples. This sequence joins TRBV29-1 and TRBJ2-7; maybe TRBD2 (7 bases). CDR3 coding DNA: TGCAGCGTTGCATTCCCCGGGGGGCCCCCTGAGCAGTACTTC. Amino acid sequence: CSVAFPGGPPEQYF.